Here is one T cell receptor beta chain with its context. The sample comes from a study of control samples from healthy donors and cancer patients. This CDR3 spans 18 amino acids. V shed 4 bases, J shed 5 bases, and the junction held 18 bases outside the gene matches. From germline, CDR1 is SEHNR and CDR2 FQNEAQ (reference sequence). Using immunoSEQ multiplex PCR, the repertoire was profiled, and TCRdb retains in-frame clones only, with some absent. Counted here are around 110,000 clones, 85% to 90% occurring once; the ten biggest clones make up less than 1.5%. The sequence came from a woman aged 45-60 years with colorectal cancer. The sequencing sample was made of PBMCs. This chain uses TRBV7-9 with TRBJ2-3; 7 bases line up with TRBD2. The CDR3: CASSSPPAGEIRGDTQYF. CDR3 DNA: TGTGCCAGCAGCTCCCCTCCGGCGGGGGAAATTAGGGGAGATACGCAGTATTTT.